The rows below give T cell receptor beta chains drawn from one sample of a study of regulatory T cells in long-lasting Graves disease. MiXCR, applied by TCRdb to the multiplex PCR reads, yields one record per CDR3 protein. The sample lists hundreds of thousands of distinct CDR3 sequences; about 18% were seen once. The starting material was peripheral blood mononuclear cells (PBMCs), obtained when the disease was refractory, from a patient treated with antithyroid drugs. These receptors were taken from a female donor with Graves disease. The CDR3 runs from the conserved cysteine through the conserved F or W. D genes are given only for firm matches. The size of a clone is reported for some rows only, either as once, few or many, or as a class for expanded clones.

D	size	V	J	DNA	CDR3
-	many	TRBV6-1	TRBJ1-5	TGTGCCAGCAGGGCAAGGACAGTAAGCAATCAGCCCCAGCATTTT	CASRARTVSNQPQHF
TRBD2	few	TRBV28	TRBJ2-7	TGTGCCAGCAGTTCTCATCGACTAGCGGAGATCCCCTACGAGCAGTACTTC	CASSSHRLAEIPYEQYF
-	-	TRBV5-6	TRBJ1-2	TGTGCCAGCAGCTTGGGACAGTTGCTTGGTGGCTACACCTTC	CASSLGQLLGGYTF
-	many	TRBV27	TRBJ2-5	TGTGCCAGCAGTTTTAATGGAGAGGCCCAGTACTTC	CASSFNGEAQYF
TRBD2	-	TRBV30	TRBJ2-1	TGTGCCTGGACCCCTAGCGGGAGGGCCCGGAATGAGCAGTTCTTC	CAWTPSGRARNEQFF
-	many	TRBV6-1	TRBJ1-1	TGTGCCAGCAGGAGAAGACAGGTGAACACTGAAGCTTTCTTT	CASRRRQVNTEAFF
-	many	TRBV2	TRBJ1-2	TGTGCCAGCAGTGTTGGAGGGGGAACTGGCTACACCTTC	CASSVGGGTGYTF
-	many	TRBV12-3/TRBV12-4	TRBJ1-2	TGTGCCAGCAGTGCCTCCCCTAACTATGGCTACACCTTC	CASSASPNYGYTF
TRBD1	many	TRBV10-3	TRBJ1-1	TGTGCCATCACTGGGACAGGGGGCACTGAAGCTTTCTTT	CAITGTGGTEAFF
-	few	TRBV7-6	TRBJ1-5	TGTGCCAGCAGCCTATATTCGGGGATTGCTCAGCCCCAGCATTTT	CASSLYSGIAQPQHF
-	few	TRBV4-1	TRBJ1-4	TGCGCCAGCAGCCAGACGGCCACAGGGTATACTAATGAAAAACTGTTTTTT	CASSQTATGYTNEKLFF
-	many	TRBV27	TRBJ1-2	TGTGCCAGCAGTTTAAGGCAGGGTCTTTCCTATGGCTACACCTTC	CASSLRQGLSYGYTF
-	many	TRBV28	TRBJ1-6	TGTGCCAGCAGTTCTCCCGTCCGGGGAGGTCCCCTCCACTTT	CASSSPVRGGPLHF
-	many	TRBV28	TRBJ2-7	TGTGCCAGCAGTTTCGGCACAGGAGGTATTTACGAGCAGTACTTC	CASSFGTGGIYEQYF
-	-	TRBV29-1	TRBJ2-3	TGCAGCGTTGAGGTTCGAGTAACAGATACGCAGTATTTT	CSVEVRVTDTQYF
-	few	TRBV9	TRBJ2-2	TGTGCCAGCAGCGTGTCGCCCGAGGCCGCCGGGGAGCTGTTTTTT	CASSVSPEAAGELFF
-	few	TRBV6-5	TRBJ1-4	TGTGCCAGCAGTTTCGACGGTAGCCGGAGGAAACTGTTTTTT	CASSFDGSRRKLFF
-	-	TRBV15	TRBJ1-5	TGTGCCACCAGCGTGACAGACGAGTATAGCAATCAGCCCCAGCATTTT	CATSVTDEYSNQPQHF
TRBD1	many	TRBV12-3/TRBV12-4	TRBJ1-1	TGTGCCAGCAGTTTTTCAGGGGGCGGCGGCACTGAAGCTTTCTTT	CASSFSGGGGTEAFF
TRBD1	few	TRBV15	TRBJ1-2	TGTGCCACCAGTCCCGCAGGGGGAAGGTATGGCTACACCTTC	CATSPAGGRYGYTF
TRBD1	few	TRBV24-1	TRBJ1-5	TGTGCCACCAGCATGACAGGGGCCCCCAATCAGCCCCAGCATTTT	CATSMTGAPNQPQHF
-	many	TRBV2	TRBJ1-4	TGTGCCAGCAGCCATGGGGGACCGACGCTTAATGAAAAACTGTTTTTT	CASSHGGPTLNEKLFF
-	-	TRBV28	TRBJ2-3	TGTGCCAGCAGTTTGTCAGCCCTCACAGATACGCAGTATTTT	CASSLSALTDTQYF
-	-	TRBV9	TRBJ2-3	TGTGCCAGCAGCGCCCACCCCCACACAGATACGCAGTATTTT	CASSAHPHTDTQYF
TRBD1	many	TRBV12-3/TRBV12-4	TRBJ1-1	TGTGCCAGCAGACCGACAGGGATTGGAACTGAAGCTTTCTTT	CASRPTGIGTEAFF
-	many	TRBV12-5	TRBJ1-1	TGTGCTAGTGGTTGGGGGAGGAACACTGAAGCTTTCTTT	CASGWGRNTEAFF
TRBD1	-	TRBV7-2	TRBJ1-6	TGTGCCAGCAGGGCCGGGACAGGGAGGTCACCCCTCCACTTT	CASRAGTGRSPLHF
TRBD1	-	TRBV6-4	TRBJ2-2	TGTGCCAGCAGACCTAAACCGGGACAGACCGGGGAGCTGTTTTTT	CASRPKPGQTGELFF
-	many	TRBV28	TRBJ2-7	TGTGCCAGCAGTTCCATCAGGGACGGAATCACCTACGAGCAGTACTTC	CASSSIRDGITYEQYF
-	few	TRBV9	TRBJ1-6	TGTGCCAGCAGCGTAGGAGGGGACGGGGATTCACCCCTCCACTTT	CASSVGGDGDSPLHF
TRBD1	many	TRBV19	TRBJ1-2	TGTGCCAGTAGTATCAGCTTGTCAGGGGGTAGTTATGGCTACACCTTC	CASSISLSGGSYGYTF
-	many	TRBV28	TRBJ1-5	TGTGCCAGCAGGTACTCGACAGCGATCGACGGGCATTTT	CASRYSTAIDGHF
TRBD1	-	TRBV11-2	TRBJ1-4	TGTGCCAGCAGCTTAGTGGGACAGGGGAATGAAAAACTGTTTTTT	CASSLVGQGNEKLFF